This T cell receptor beta chain was captured by sequencing in a study of T cells after posttransplantation cyclophosphamide. Data came from immunoSEQ multiplex PCR; TCRdb stores just in-frame clones and leaves some out. Altogether some 49,000 clones are present, roughly 92% being singletons, with the ten largest covering around 3%. Broader study findings: Tissue-infiltrating T cells from skin or gut overlapped little with blood T cells. Later blood repertoires were often dominated by clones from the donor CD8+ memory compartment. Recipient CMV seropositivity and CMV reactivation strongly tracked TRB clonality.

Points on this clone: Its matching antigen is unknown.

Material for sequencing was PBMCs. The clonotype comes from a woman aged 45-60 years in good health and a related stem cell transplant donor.

CDR3 loop: CASRDGQGTKGEQYF. CDR3 in DNA: TGTGCCAGCAGGGACGGACAGGGGACAAAGGGGGAGCAGTACTTC. The chain couples TRBV6-5 to TRBJ2-7, with TRBD1 matching 9 bases. The germline V gene encodes CDR1 MNHEY and CDR2 SVGAGI. The junction had 13 bases not matched to a gene; V was cut back by 6 bases and J by 7 bases. The CDR3 is made up of 15 amino acids.